This T cell receptor (beta chain) was documented in a study of vaccination effects on CD4 cells after COVID-19. Whole-study findings and limits: Healthy vaccine recipients' vaccine-induced clones were almost all SARS-CoV-2 mono-reactive. Late post-vaccination samples showed marked contraction of infection- and vaccine-induced clones.

A note on this clone: Its target is unknown.

The culture ran for 10 days before CD4+ T cells were isolated. The cohort was immunized with two doses of either the BNT162b2 or mRNA-1273 vaccine. The study found no prior SARS-CoV-2 infection in the vaccine recipients, who tested negative for nucleocapsid antibodies. IL-2 medium was substituted for half the medium on days 3 and 7. Assay: immunoSEQ multiplex PCR; the TCRdb copy retains only in-frame clones and omits some. The table has more than 60,000 clones, about 74% seen once. This TCR was sampled from a human donor who received a COVID-19 vaccine. The material was CD4+ T cells from PBMCs cultured without peptide, obtained after COVID-19 vaccination.

CDR3 DNA: TGTGCCAGCAGCCGACAGGGCTTCAACACTGAAGCTTTCTTT. Its protein product is CASSRQGFNTEAFF. The V and J genes are TRBV6-5 and TRBJ1-1; TRBD1 matches at 7 bases. V trimming: 6 bases; J trimming: 2 bases; junction bases outside the gene matches: 6. The length of the CDR3 is 14 residues. The germline CDR1 and CDR2 sequences are MNHEY and SVGAGI.